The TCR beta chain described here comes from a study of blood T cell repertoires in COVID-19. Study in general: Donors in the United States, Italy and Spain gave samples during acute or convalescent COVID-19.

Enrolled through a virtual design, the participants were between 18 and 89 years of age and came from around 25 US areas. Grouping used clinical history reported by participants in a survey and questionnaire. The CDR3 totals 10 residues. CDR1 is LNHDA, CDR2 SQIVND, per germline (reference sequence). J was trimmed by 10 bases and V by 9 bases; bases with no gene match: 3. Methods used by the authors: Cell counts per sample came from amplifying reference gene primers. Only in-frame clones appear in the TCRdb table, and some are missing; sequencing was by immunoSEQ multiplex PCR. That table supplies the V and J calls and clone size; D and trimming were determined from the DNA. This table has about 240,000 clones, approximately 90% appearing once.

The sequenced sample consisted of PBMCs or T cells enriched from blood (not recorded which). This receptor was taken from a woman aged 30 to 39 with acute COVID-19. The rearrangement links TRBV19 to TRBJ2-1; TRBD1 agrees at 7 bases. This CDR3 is CASRGQEQFF. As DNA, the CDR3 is TGTGCCAGCCGGGGACAGGAGCAGTTCTTC.